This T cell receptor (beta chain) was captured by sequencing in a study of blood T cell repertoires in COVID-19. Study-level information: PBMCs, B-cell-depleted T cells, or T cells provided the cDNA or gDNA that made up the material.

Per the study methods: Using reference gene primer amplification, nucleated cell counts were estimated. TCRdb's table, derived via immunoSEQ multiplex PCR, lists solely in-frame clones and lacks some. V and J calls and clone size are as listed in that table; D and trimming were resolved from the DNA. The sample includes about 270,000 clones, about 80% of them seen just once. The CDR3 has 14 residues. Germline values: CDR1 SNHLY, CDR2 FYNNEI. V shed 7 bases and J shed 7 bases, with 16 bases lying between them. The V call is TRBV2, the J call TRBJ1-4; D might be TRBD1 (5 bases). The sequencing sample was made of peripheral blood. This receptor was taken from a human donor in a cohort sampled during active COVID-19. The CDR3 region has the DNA TGTGCCAGCATGCTGGGGGGGAGTAGTGAAAAACTGTTTTTT. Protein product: CASMLGGSSEKLFF. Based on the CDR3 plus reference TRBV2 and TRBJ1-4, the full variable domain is EPEVTQTPSHQVTQMGQEVILRCVPISNHLYFYWYRQILGQKVEFLVSFYNNEISEKSEIFDDQFSVERPDGSNFTLKIRSTKLEDSAMYFCASMLGGSSEKLFFGSGTQLSVL.